The T cell receptor beta chain under discussion was sequenced for a study of human T cells and chemical hapten exposure. Using its own MiXCR run on the RACE reads, TCRdb lists one record per CDR3 protein. This table has tens of thousands of distinct CDR3 sequences, about 9.4% appearing once. The CDR3 length is 12 residues. The V gene lost 1 base and the J gene lost 11 bases, with 11 bases spanning the gap. The germline gives CDR1 LGHDT, CDR2 YNNKEL (reference sequence). At least ten counts were recorded for this clonotype. Documented time point: patch test 2, 6 weeks after DPC sensitization. Regarding treatment: therapeutic diphenylcyclopropenone sensitization with weekly scalp DPC.

Sequenced here: whole blood, sampled in connection with sensitization to the hapten diphenylcyclopropenone (DPC). This sequence was found in a woman aged 25 to 39 with alopecia areata. Some clones in this sample may be carry-over from other donors' samples. The rearrangement uses TRBV3-1 and TRBJ1-2; D is ambiguous. The CDR3 DNA is TGTGCCAGCAGCCAAGGAAGCCCCATTTACACCTTC. It yields the protein CASSQGSPIYTF.